This T cell receptor (beta chain) was sequenced in a study of T-cell memory formation after mild COVID-19. Amplification by 5'RACE using constant-segment primers produced TCR alpha and TCR beta cDNA libraries that carried sample barcodes and UMIs. TCRdb re-derived calls from the 5' RACE reads in MiXCR, one entry per CDR3 protein. The profile shows 300,000 to 400,000 distinct CDR3 sequences, 20% to 25% of them singletons. Details on this clonotype: What it recognizes is unknown.

The germline V gene encodes CDR1 MNHEY and CDR2 SVGAGI. The CDR3 covers 13 residues. The V and J ends lost 5 bases and 3 bases respectively, with 9 bases between them. Study-level points and caveats: Some clones that responded were present in memory (sampled pre-infection), which suggests cross-reactive memory joined. CD4+ bias marked clones expanding day 15 to 37, unlike balanced contracting clones.

The sequenced sample was PBMCs or a T cell subset sorted from them (not recorded which). The chain uses TRBV6-5 and TRBJ2-3; D may match TRBD1 or TRBD2 (5 bases each). The receptor was isolated from an adult woman who had mild COVID-19 (a few samples of this study predate the infection). Cell type and time point are not known. This chain's CDR3 is CASSRDVTDTQYF. The CDR3 bases are TGTGCCAGCAGTCGGGACGTGACAGATACGCAGTATTTT.